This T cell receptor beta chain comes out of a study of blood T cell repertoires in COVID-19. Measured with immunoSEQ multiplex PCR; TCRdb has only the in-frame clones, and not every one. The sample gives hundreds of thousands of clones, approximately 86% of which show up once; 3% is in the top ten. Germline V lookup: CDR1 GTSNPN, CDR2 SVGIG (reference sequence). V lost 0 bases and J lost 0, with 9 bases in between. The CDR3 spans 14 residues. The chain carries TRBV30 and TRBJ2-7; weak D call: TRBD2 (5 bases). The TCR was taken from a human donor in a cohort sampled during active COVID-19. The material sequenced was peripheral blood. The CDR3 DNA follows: TGTGCCTGGAGTGTAACTAGTTACTCCTACGAGCAGTACTTC. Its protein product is CAWSVTSYSYEQYF.